A single sample is the source of the 25 T cell receptor beta chains below, sequenced in a study of blood T cell repertoires in COVID-19. Only in-frame clones appear in the TCRdb table, and some are missing; sequencing was by immunoSEQ multiplex PCR. Here the sample spans about 300,000 clones, approximately 84% being singletons. Sequenced material: PBMCs or T cells enriched from blood (not recorded which). The receptors stem from a woman aged 18-35 years who had recovered from COVID-19.

The rearrangement uses TRBV7-3 and TRBJ2-3; 10 bases are a match to TRBD1. This CDR3 has 15 residues. Germline CDR1 SGHTA, CDR2 FQGTGA. With V trimmed by 4 bases and J by 5 bases, 6 bases remained unmatched. In nucleotides, the CDR3 is TGTGCCAGCAGCTCAGACAGGGGGCGCGTAGATACGCAGTATTTT. Translated, it gives CASSSDRGRVDTQYF.

V usage is TRBV18 and J usage is TRBJ1-1; 9 bases map to TRBD1. Germline loops: CDR1 KGHSH, CDR2 LQKENI. This CDR3 has 16 amino acids. J was trimmed by 5 bases and V by 0 bases; bases with no gene match: 7. The CDR3 DNA is TGTGCCAGCTCACCACCCACAGGGGGCGTGGGTACTGAAGCTTTCTTT. Its protein product is CASSPPTGGVGTEAFF. The variable domain in full, completed from reference TRBV18 and TRBJ1-1, reads NAGVMQNPRHLVRRRGQEARLRCSPMKGHSHVYWYRQLPEEGLKFMVYLQKENIIDESGMPKERFSAEFPKEGPSILRIQQVVRGDSAAYFCASSPPTGGVGTEAFFGQGTRLTVV.

The gene calls are TRBV11-2 and TRBJ1-1, with 8 bases identical to TRBD1. Germline CDR1 and CDR2: SGHAT and FQNNGV. This CDR3 has 15 residues. Trimming at V came to 4 bases and at J to 0 bases, leaving 4 bases not matched to a gene. CDR3 sequence reads: CASSSLTGVNTEAFF. The CDR3 DNA follows: TGTGCCAGCAGCTCCCTGACAGGGGTGAACACTGAAGCTTTCTTT.

The chain recombines TRBV3-1 (or the pseudogene TRBV3-2) with TRBJ1-1, with D perhaps matching TRBD1 (6 bases). V shed 4 bases and J shed 10 bases, with 13 bases lying between them. Germline loops: CDR1 LGHDT, CDR2 YNNKEL (reference sequence). There are 12 residues in the CDR3. The CDR3 spells CASSLRQGRAFF. In DNA, the CDR3 is TGTGCCAGCAGCCTCCGGCAGGGGCGAGCTTTCTTT.

The J gene is TRBJ2-1, the V gene TRBV7-2; no clear D. Trimming shortened V by 1 base and J by 0 bases, and 7 bases separated the two germline ends. Germline loops: CDR1 SGHTA, CDR2 FQGNSA. This CDR3 comprises 15 residues. CDR3 loop: CASSLGGTSYNEQFF. In nucleotides, the CDR3 is TGTGCCAGCAGCTTAGGCGGAACCTCCTACAATGAGCAGTTCTTC. Combining the CDR3 with reference TRBV7-2 and TRBJ2-1 gives the whole variable domain GAGVSQSPSNKVTEKGKDVELRCDPISGHTALYWYRQSLGQGLEFLIYFQGNSAPDKSGLPSDRFSAERTGGSVSTLTIQRTQQEDSAVYLCASSLGGTSYNEQFFGPGTRLTVL.

The chain carries TRBV29-1 and TRBJ2-3; TRBD2 matches 10 bases. CDR1 is SQVTM and CDR2 is ANQGSEA in the germline V gene. The ends lost 7 bases at V and 0 bases at J; junction bases unmatched: 13. The CDR3 has 17 amino acids. The CDR3 protein is CSARPASGRPSTDTQYF. The CDR3 bases are TGCAGCGCACGACCGGCTAGCGGGAGACCTAGCACAGATACGCAGTATTTT.

J is TRBJ2-1 and V is TRBV5-1; TRBD2 aligns across 9 bases. J was trimmed by 7 bases and V by 0 bases; bases with no gene match: 5. The CDR3 consists of 15 residues. Germline V lookup: CDR1 SGHRS, CDR2 YFSETQ. In nucleotides, the CDR3 is TGCGCCAGCAGCTTGGTACCAGCGGGGGGAAATGAGCAGTTCTTC. It specifies CASSLVPAGGNEQFF.

The genes are TRBV10-3 and TRBJ1-1; TRBD1 is a possible D gene (6 bases). The CDR3 loop spans 13 amino acids. Trimming took 11 bases from V and 1 from J, leaving 14 bases between them. CDR1 is ENHRY and CDR2 is SYGVKD in the germline V gene. CDR3 protein: CAVRTVRNTEAFF. DNA of the CDR3: TGTGCCGTCCGGACAGTAAGGAACACTGAAGCTTTCTTT.

The rearrangement links TRBV19 to TRBJ1-2; 8 bases agree with TRBD1. The CDR3 has 14 amino acids. CDR1 and CDR2 from the germline V gene are LNHDA and SQIVND (reference sequence). J gave up 2 bases and V 5 bases, and 4 bases lay outside the gene matches. This CDR3 reads CASSGRQGNYGYTF. The DNA of the CDR3 is TGTGCCAGTAGTGGTCGACAGGGGAACTATGGCTACACCTTC.

This clone occurred once. The gene calls are TRBV7-9 and TRBJ1-1; D not certain. Trimming cost V 7 bases and J 5 bases, with 20 bases left between them. The CDR3 runs 15 residues. CDR1 is SEHNR, CDR2 FQNEAQ, per germline (reference sequence). This CDR3 reads CASTRTDRFGTEAFF. The CDR3 DNA reads TGTGCCAGCACCCGGACTGACCGCTTCGGTACTGAAGCTTTCTTT.

V gene TRBV27 combines with J gene TRBJ1-6; TRBD1 matches 7 bases. V lost 0 bases to trimming and J lost 6 bases; unmatched junction nucleotides: 5. From germline, CDR1 is MNHEY and CDR2 SMNVEV (reference sequence). The length of the CDR3 is 16 residues. CDR3 region: CASSLSTDRPNSPLHF. The CDR3 nucleotides read TGTGCCAGCAGTTTATCCACGGACAGGCCTAATTCACCCCTCCACTTT.

The V gene is TRBV9, the J gene TRBJ1-2, with TRBD1 identical over 10 bases. The CDR3 loop spans 17 amino acids. J lost 4 bases, V lost 3 bases, and 12 bases had no gene match. Germline V gene lookup returns CDR1 SGDLS and CDR2 YYNGEE. The CDR3 bases are TGTGCCAGCAGCGCCCGCCCGGGACAGGGGACTCTCTATGGCTACACCTTC. Translation gives CASSARPGQGTLYGYTF. The entire variable domain, with the rest obtained from reference TRBV9 and TRBJ1-2, is as follows: DSGVTQTPKHLITATGQRVTLRCSPRSGDLSVYWYQQSLDQGLQFLIQYYNGEERAKGNILERFSAQQFPDLHSELNLSSLELGDSALYFCASSARPGQGTLYGYTFGSGTRLTVV.

The genes are TRBV13 and TRBJ2-3; D is perhaps TRBD2 (5 bases). The CDR3 has 13 amino acids. Germline CDR1 PRHDT, CDR2 FYEKMQ (reference sequence). Trimming pared 5 bases from V and 14 bases from J, leaving 20 bases between. The CDR3 here is CASSPPGSQTGYF. CDR3 sequence (DNA): TGTGCCAGCAGCCCGCCGGGATCTCAAACTGGGTATTTT.

The chain employs TRBV30 and TRBJ1-6; 8 nucleotides line up with TRBD1. The CDR3 is 13 residues long. Germline trimming cut 4 bases from V and 7 bases from J; bases unmatched to any gene: 3. Germline CDR1 and CDR2: GTSNPN and SVGIG (reference sequence). The CDR3 loop is CAWTGGTNSPLHF. CDR3 sequence (DNA): TGTGCCTGGACAGGGGGCACCAATTCACCCCTCCACTTT.

This chain joins TRBV30 and TRBJ2-1, with 8 bases aligning to TRBD2. Germline lookup yields CDR1 GTSNPN and CDR2 SVGIG (reference sequence). This CDR3 region has 14 residues. Trimming at V came to 5 bases and at J to 2 bases, leaving 5 bases not matched to a gene. CDR3 region: CAWAQGLAYNEQFF. The CDR3 region has the DNA TGTGCCTGGGCCCAGGGACTAGCCTACAATGAGCAGTTCTTC.

V usage is TRBV6-2 or TRBV6-3 and J usage is TRBJ2-2; 7 positions match TRBD2. Germline CDR1 is MNHEY and CDR2 is SVGEGT. This CDR3 comprises 14 residues. Germline trimming cut 6 bases from V and 7 bases from J; bases unmatched to any gene: 8. The CDR3 protein is CASSRTGEGGELFF. CDR3 sequence (DNA): TGTGCCAGCAGCCGGACCGGGGAGGGCGGGGAGCTGTTTTTT.

This clone is a singleton in its sample. The chain joins TRBV5-1 to TRBJ1-2, with D perhaps TRBD1 (6 bases). Germline V gene lookup returns CDR1 SGHRS and CDR2 YFSETQ. This CDR3 region has 14 residues. V gave up 4 bases and J gave up 7 bases, with 17 bases separating them. The CDR3 DNA sequence: TGCGCCAGCAGCATAATACAGGGAGCCCGTGGCTACACCTTC. Translating gives CASSIIQGARGYTF. The whole variable domain, remainder taken from reference TRBV5-1 and TRBJ1-2, is KAGVTQTPRYLIKTRGQQVTLSCSPISGHRSVSWYQQTPGQGLQFLFEYFSETQRNKGNFPGRFSGRQFSNSRSEMNVSTLELGDSALYLCASSIIQGARGYTFGSGTRLTVV.

This rearrangement joins TRBV19 to TRBJ1-1, with 7 bases identical to TRBD1. Germline lookup yields CDR1 LNHDA and CDR2 SQIVND (reference sequence). The CDR3 runs 14 residues. J gave up 0 bases and V 6 bases, and 4 bases lay outside the gene matches. CDR3 DNA: TGTGCCAGTAGCCGACAGGGATTGAACACTGAAGCTTTCTTT. Translating it yields CASSRQGLNTEAFF.

This sequence joins TRBV2 and TRBJ2-3; D call uncertain. Looked up from germline, CDR1 is SNHLY and CDR2 is FYNNEI. Between the trimmed V and J ends, which lost 4 bases and 0 bases, there was a span of 11 bases. The CDR3 consists of 15 residues. Here the CDR3 DNA reads TGTGCCAGCAGTGGGAGTAAGTCTAGCACAGATACGCAGTATTTT. The encoded protein is CASSGSKSSTDTQYF.

V is TRBV28 and J is TRBJ2-7; the D gene is possibly TRBD1 (6 bases). The CDR3 runs 15 residues. With 7 bases removed from V and 3 bases from J, the gap between germline ends came to 19 bases. From germline, CDR1 is MDHEN and CDR2 SYDVKM. The CDR3 DNA reads TGTGCCAGCACTTATCCAGGCAGGGGAAACTACGAGCAGTACTTC. Its protein product is CASTYPGRGNYEQYF.

The chain couples TRBV2 to TRBJ1-5; 10 positions match TRBD1. This CDR3 region has 13 residues. Trimming at V came to 7 bases and at J to 5 bases, leaving 2 bases not matched to a gene. Germline assignment: CDR1 SNHLY and CDR2 FYNNEI. CDR3 nucleotide sequence: TGTGCCAGCATCGGGACAGGGGATCAGCCCCAGCATTTT. As protein: CASIGTGDQPQHF.

This chain joins TRBV7-3 and TRBJ2-3, with D hard to call. This CDR3 has 14 amino acids. Germline CDR1 reads SGHTA; CDR2 reads FQGTGA. The V end lost 5 bases, the J end lost 2 bases, and 11 bases lay between the germline ends. In DNA, the CDR3 is TGTGCCAGCAGCGAGTTGTCCTCCACAGATACGCAGTATTTT. This sequence encodes CASSELSSTDTQYF.

The chain joins TRBV4-1 to TRBJ2-7, with 10 positions matching TRBD1. Per germline, CDR1 MGHRA and CDR2 YSYEKL. Trimming took 2 bases from V and 5 from J; bases not matched to a gene: 12. The CDR3 runs to 17 residues. The DNA of the CDR3 is TGCGCCAGCAGCCAAACCCCTCCGGGACAGGGGAGTAACGAGCAGTACTTC. This encodes CASSQTPPGQGSNEQYF.

The chain joins TRBV11-2 to TRBJ1-2; 8 bases line up with TRBD1. CDR1 is SGHAT, CDR2 FQNNGV, per germline. CDR3 length: 15 amino acids. Trimming removed 4 bases from V and 2 bases from J; junction bases left unmatched: 6. This CDR3 reads CASSSYRDRNYGYTF. The DNA for the CDR3 is TGTGCCAGCAGCTCCTACCGGGACAGGAACTATGGCTACACCTTC.

The rearrangement joins TRBV18 to TRBJ1-5; D possibly corresponds to TRBD1 (6 bases). The V gene's germline CDR1 is KGHSH and CDR2 LQKENI. The CDR3 loop spans 16 amino acids. The V and J ends lost 3 bases and 1 base respectively, with 13 bases between them. In nucleotides, the CDR3 is TGTGCCAGCTCACCCCCGACAGGCTTCAGCAATCAGCCCCAGCATTTT. Encoded protein: CASSPPTGFSNQPQHF. The full variable domain, rest sourced from reference TRBV18 and TRBJ1-5, is NAGVMQNPRHLVRRRGQEARLRCSPMKGHSHVYWYRQLPEEGLKFMVYLQKENIIDESGMPKERFSAEFPKEGPSILRIQQVVRGDSAAYFCASSPPTGFSNQPQHFGDGTRLSIL.